This T cell receptor beta chain was identified during a study of T cells in narcolepsy. Study-level findings and limits: Autoreactive clone sequences were missing from some blood memory CD4+ repertoires. Autoreactive clonotypes reportedly recurred in blood of same and different patients, not controls.

About this clone itself: Its antigen is undetermined.

Using immunoSEQ multiplex PCR, the repertoire was profiled, and TCRdb retains in-frame clones only, with some absent. The top ten hold 10% to 13% of the sample, which has approximately 23,000 clones, approximately 85% seen once. V lost 0 bases, J lost 4 bases, and 17 bases stayed unmatched. The V gene's germline CDR1 is MGHRA and CDR2 YSYEKL. There are 19 residues in the CDR3. This sequence joins TRBV4-1 and TRBJ1-2; 7 positions match TRBD1. Sequences were obtained from memory (CD45RA-) CD4+ T cells from blood. The TCR sequence derives from a human donor in good health. This CDR3 is CASSQDRLLQGGAAYGYTF. CDR3 sequence (DNA): TGCGCCAGCAGCCAAGATCGATTGCTGCAGGGGGGCGCCGCCTATGGCTACACCTTC.